These 27 T cell receptor beta chains came from one sample sequenced in a study of blood T cell repertoires in COVID-19. The repertoire was sequenced with immunoSEQ multiplex PCR; TCRdb's copy has only in-frame clones and lacks some. Among approximately 250,000 clones listed, 83% were seen once. Sequencing input: peripheral blood. These receptors were obtained from a human donor in a cohort sampled during active COVID-19.

This clone has a single count. This chain connects TRBV19 to TRBJ1-1; 9 bases line up with TRBD1. The junction had 8 bases not matched to a gene; V was cut back by 6 bases and J by 6 bases. CDR1 is LNHDA and CDR2 is SQIVND in the germline V gene (reference sequence). This CDR3 spans 14 amino acids. CDR3 loop: CASSSRDREPEAFF. DNA for the CDR3: TGTGCCAGTAGCAGCCGGGACAGGGAACCTGAAGCTTTCTTT.

This clone has only a few counts. V usage is TRBV27 and J usage is TRBJ1-6, with D hard to call. Germline lookup yields CDR1 MNHEY and CDR2 SMNVEV (reference sequence). The length of the CDR3 is 14 residues. V lost 2 bases and J 9 bases, leaving 11 bases between the germline ends. The CDR3 nucleotides read TGTGCCAGCAGTTTACCAACCTCTAGTTCACCCCTCCACTTT. It specifies CASSLPTSSSPLHF.

This rearrangement joins TRBV5-1 to TRBJ1-3; 8 nucleotides line up with TRBD1. The CDR3 loop spans 15 amino acids. Germline lookup yields CDR1 SGHRS and CDR2 YFSETQ. V shed 3 bases, J shed 0 bases, and the junction held 2 bases outside the gene matches. The CDR3 bases are TGCGCCAGCAGCTCAGGGGGCAGCTCTGGAAACACCATATATTTT. Its protein product is CASSSGGSSGNTIYF.

The V and J genes are TRBV2 and TRBJ1-1, with D tentatively TRBD1 (5 bases). Per the germline V gene, CDR1 is SNHLY and CDR2 is FYNNEI. V lost 6 bases to trimming and J lost 2 bases, with 10 bases between them. The CDR3 has 13 residues. The CDR3, as DNA: TGTGCCAGCAGGGAGACAGAAAACACTGAAGCTTTCTTT. As protein: CASRETENTEAFF. Using reference TRBV2 and TRBJ1-1 for the parts outside the CDR3, the full variable domain is EPEVTQTPSHQVTQMGQEVILRCVPISNHLYFYWYRQILGQKVEFLVSFYNNEISEKSEIFDDQFSVERPDGSNFTLKIRSTKLEDSAMYFCASRETENTEAFFGQGTRLTVV.

CDR3 sequence (DNA): TGTGCCAGCAGCTTGTTTGAGAGGGCCTACTCTGGAAACACCATATATTTT. Residues: CASSLFERAYSGNTIYF. The J gene is TRBJ1-3, the V gene TRBV9; D gene unclear. The V gene's germline CDR1 is SGDLS and CDR2 YYNGEE. Trimming took off 4 bases at V and 0 bases at J, with 17 bases between the two ends. CDR3 length: 17 amino acids.

The gene calls are TRBV14 and TRBJ2-4; 9 nucleotides align to TRBD1. The V segment lost 4 bases and the J segment 0 bases; nucleotides outside the gene matches: 10. There are 18 residues in the CDR3. CDR1 SGHDN and CDR2 FVKESK come from the germline V gene. This chain's CDR3 is CASSRNTGGRVAKNIQYF. The CDR3, as DNA: TGTGCCAGCAGCCGAAATACAGGGGGCCGGGTAGCCAAAAACATTCAGTACTTC.

The rearrangement joins TRBV7-8 to TRBJ1-1; D not certain. The germline V and J ends were trimmed by 3 bases and 1 base, with 9 bases remaining between them. Per germline, CDR1 SGHVS and CDR2 FQNEAQ. CDR3 size: 14 residues. The CDR3 DNA is TGTGCCAGCAGCTTCAACAGCCAGAACACTGAAGCTTTCTTT. Protein: CASSFNSQNTEAFF.

The chain links TRBV5-1 to TRBJ2-5; maybe TRBD2 (5 bases). The CDR3 is made up of 13 amino acids. V was pared by 2 bases and J by 5 bases, with 10 bases between. Germline loops: CDR1 SGHRS, CDR2 YFSETQ. CDR3 nucleotides: TGCGCCAGCAGCTTTAAGGGCGGGGAGACCCAGTACTTC. Translating it yields CASSFKGGETQYF.

The rearrangement joins TRBV15 to TRBJ1-1; 7 positions agree with TRBD1. The CDR3 consists of 17 residues. V was clipped by 3 bases and J by 7 bases; unmatched bases: 17. CDR1 is LNHNV, CDR2 YYDKDF, per germline (reference sequence). As DNA, the CDR3 is TGTGCCACCAGCAGCCGGGAACTAGGGGGCAGTGATGATGAAGCTTTCTTT. Protein sequence: CATSSRELGGSDDEAFF.

The V call is TRBV29-1, the J call TRBJ1-1; 9 nucleotides agree with TRBD1. V shed 6 bases, J shed 3 bases, and the junction held 5 bases outside the gene matches. This CDR3 is built from 13 residues. CDR1 and CDR2 from the germline V gene are SQVTM and ANQGSEA. The chain's CDR3 is CSVYRTGDTEAFF. The CDR3 nucleotides are TGCAGCGTCTATAGGACAGGGGACACTGAAGCTTTCTTT.

The sample holds a few counts of this clone. The chain carries TRBV9 and TRBJ1-6, with D possibly being TRBD1 (5 bases). Germline-derived CDR1 and CDR2 are SGDLS and YYNGEE. CDR3 size: 14 residues. The V end lost 3 bases, the J end lost 6 bases, and 10 bases lay between the germline ends. DNA of the CDR3: TGTGCCAGCAGCGGGTGGAGGGGTAATTCACCCCTCCACTTT. Its translation is CASSGWRGNSPLHF.

The chain links TRBV30 to TRBJ2-6; 8 nucleotides align to TRBD2. The CDR3 has 18 residues. V shed 2 bases, J shed 1 base, and the junction held 10 bases outside the gene matches. Per germline, CDR1 GTSNPN and CDR2 SVGIG (reference sequence). CDR3 coding DNA: TGTGCCTGGAGTTCCCGGGGACTAGTCCCATCTGGGGCCAACGTCCTGACTTTC. It codes for CAWSSRGLVPSGANVLTF.

The DNA of the CDR3 is TGTGCCAGCAGTGAAGTGGCTGGACTAGCGGGGAACACCGGGGAGCTGTTTTTT. Protein product: CASSEVAGLAGNTGELFF. The chain couples TRBV6-1 to TRBJ2-2, with TRBD2 matching over 11 bases. V shed 1 base and J 1 base; nucleotides not matched to a gene: 5. The CDR3 length is 18 residues. CDR1 is MNHNS and CDR2 is SASEGT in the germline V gene.

The V call is TRBV29-1, the J call TRBJ2-7, with 9 positions matching TRBD2. With 4 bases clipped from V and 7 bases from J, the junction kept 11 bases outside the gene matches. The CDR3 runs 14 residues. Germline V gene sequence: CDR1 SQVTM, CDR2 ANQGSEA. CDR3 in DNA: TGCAGCGTTGGCCCCGGGACTAGCTTTGAAGAGCAGTACTTC. Translation: CSVGPGTSFEEQYF.

This clone was picked up a small number of times. This rearrangement joins TRBV6-6 to TRBJ2-7, with TRBD1 as a possible D gene (6 bases). The CDR3 consists of 13 residues. Trimming left V 7 bases short and J 4 bases short, with 14 bases between. Germline V gives CDR1 MNHNY, CDR2 SVGAGI (reference sequence). The CDR3 DNA reads TGTGCCAGCACCCCCCAACAGGGTTACGAGCAGTACTTC. Protein: CASTPQQGYEQYF.

This chain uses TRBV11-2 with TRBJ1-1; 9 positions agree with TRBD1. V lost 5 bases and J lost 4; bases outside the gene matches: 2. Looked up from germline, CDR1 is SGHAT and CDR2 is FQNNGV. This CDR3 region has 13 residues. CDR3 nucleotides: TGTGCCAGCAGCCCGGACAGGGGCACTGAAGCTTTCTTT. Protein product: CASSPDRGTEAFF.

This chain uses TRBV4-1 with TRBJ2-5, with 7 bases identical to TRBD1. The CDR3 extends over 15 amino acids. J was trimmed by 5 bases and V by 2 bases; bases with no gene match: 8. Germline lookup yields CDR1 MGHRA and CDR2 YSYEKL. CDR3 amino acids: CASSQSTGWGETQYF. The CDR3 coding sequence is TGCGCCAGCAGCCAATCGACAGGGTGGGGGGAGACCCAGTACTTC.

This clone appeared a few times. The chain links TRBV7-6 to TRBJ2-7; TRBD2 agrees at 7 bases. This CDR3 region has 16 residues. Per the germline V gene, CDR1 is SGHVS and CDR2 is FNYEAQ. V dropped 3 bases and J dropped 0; count of bases not matched to a gene: 8. The CDR3 spells CASSLGPGGSSYEQYF. The CDR3 coding sequence is TGTGCCAGCAGCTTGGGGCCCGGCGGGAGCTCCTACGAGCAGTACTTC.

The chain uses TRBV10-1 and TRBJ2-1; no clear D gene. V was clipped by 5 bases and J by 2 bases, with 10 bases between them. The CDR3 extends over 14 amino acids. Germline CDR1 is WNHNN and CDR2 is SYGVQD (reference sequence). For the CDR3, the DNA is TGCGCCAGCAGTTTCAGCGAGACCTACAATGAGCAGTTCTTC. It translates to CASSFSETYNEQFF.

This clone was counted between two and nine times. V gene TRBV10-2 combines with J gene TRBJ2-7; 10 nucleotides agree with TRBD1. The germline gives CDR1 WSHSY, CDR2 SAAADI. The CDR3 totals 14 residues. V lost 7 bases and J lost 5; bases outside the gene matches: 8. CDR3 amino acids: CASTTWDRGNEQYF. The CDR3 region has the DNA TGCGCCAGCACCACTTGGGACAGGGGCAACGAGCAGTACTTC.

The V call is TRBV7-2, the J call TRBJ2-7, with D uncertain. The V end was cut by 1 base, the J end by 3 bases, with 10 bases between. The CDR3 is made up of 14 amino acids. Looked up from germline, CDR1 is SGHTA and CDR2 is FQGNSA. The CDR3 nucleotides read TGTGCCAGCAGCTTAGGTGGGCTCCTCTACGAGCAGTACTTC. Translated, it gives CASSLGGLLYEQYF. The whole variable domain, filled in from reference TRBV7-2 and TRBJ2-7, reads GAGVSQSPSNKVTEKGKDVELRCDPISGHTALYWYRQSLGQGLEFLIYFQGNSAPDKSGLPSDRFSAERTGGSVSTLTIQRTQQEDSAVYLCASSLGGLLYEQYFGPGTRLTVT.

About this clone itself: The sample holds other DNA sequences that translate to the same CDR3. The CDR3 loop reads CASSLYRDNYGYTF. The CDR3 nucleotides read TGTGCCAGCAGTTTGTACAGGGATAACTATGGCTACACCTTC. The chain recombines TRBV27 with TRBJ1-2; tentative D call: TRBD1 (6 bases). Germline V gene lookup returns CDR1 MNHEY and CDR2 SMNVEV (reference sequence). This CDR3 comprises 14 residues. V was pared by 3 bases and J by 1 base, with 9 bases between.

The gene calls are TRBV2 and TRBJ2-1, with D perhaps TRBD2 (5 bases). Germline V gene data show CDR1 as SNHLY and CDR2 as FYNNEI. V was shortened by 7 bases and J by 9 bases, with 13 bases between the two germline ends. This CDR3 comprises 12 residues. CDR3 protein: CASIQTGIEQFF. In DNA, the CDR3 is TGTGCCAGCATCCAAACGGGGATTGAGCAGTTCTTC.

The chain uses TRBV7-9 and TRBJ2-2; no firm D call. The CDR3 loop spans 12 amino acids. V was clipped by 3 bases and J by 6 bases, with 5 bases between them. Germline V gene lookup returns CDR1 SEHNR and CDR2 FQNEAQ (reference sequence). The DNA for the CDR3 is TGTGCCAGCAGCTTTAGCTCCGGGGAGCTGTTTTTT. It specifies CASSFSSGELFF.

The gene calls are TRBV5-1 and TRBJ2-2; TRBD2 matches 11 bases. This CDR3 has 16 residues. Germline CDR1 reads SGHRS; CDR2 reads YFSETQ. Trimming took 1 base from V and 7 from J; bases not matched to a gene: 6. The CDR3 sequence is CASSLTSGSTGGELFF. CDR3 bases: TGCGCCAGCAGCTTGACTAGCGGGAGCACGGGCGGGGAGCTGTTTTTT.

V and J are TRBV19 and TRBJ1-4; D possibly corresponds to TRBD1 (5 bases). Deletions cut 5 bases from V and 10 bases from J, with 29 bases between. The CDR3 runs to 18 residues. In germline, CDR1 is LNHDA, CDR2 SQIVND (reference sequence). The CDR3 DNA is TGTGCCAGTAGTTGGAGTATGAGGGACCGCGCCCCCGGGGGAAAACTGTTTTTT. Translation gives CASSWSMRDRAPGGKLFF.

The chain has TRBV11-2 and TRBJ1-5; D is unresolved. CDR1 and CDR2 (germline): SGHAT, FQNNGV. V lost 3 bases to trimming and J lost 3 bases, with 6 bases between them. The CDR3 has 13 residues. CDR3 loop: CASSFKPNQPQHF. CDR3 DNA: TGTGCCAGCAGCTTTAAGCCCAATCAGCCCCAGCATTTT.